Listed below are T cell receptor beta chains from one sample, sequenced in a study of human T cells and chemical hapten exposure. Using its own MiXCR run on the RACE reads, TCRdb lists one record per CDR3 protein. Of fewer than 500,000 distinct CDR3 sequences listed, roughly 5% were seen once; the top ten hold about 2.2%. Specimen: whole blood, collected in connection with sensitization to the hapten diphenylcyclopropenone (DPC). The origin of the receptors is a woman between 45 and 65 years old with alopecia areata. Some clones in this sample may be carry-over from other donors' samples. CDR3s include the opening cysteine and the closing phenylalanine or tryptophan. Fields, in order: clone size, D gene, J gene, V gene, CDR3 DNA, CDR3 protein. The D gene is left open where the match is weak. A row's size may be missing; if present it is once, few, many or a size class.

clone size: few
D gene: NA
J gene: TRBJ2-7
V gene: TRBV7-9
CDR3 DNA: TGTGCCAGCAGCTTAGCGTCAGGGGATCTGCACGAGCAGTACTTC
CDR3 protein: CASSLASGDLHEQYF

clone size: few
D gene: NA
J gene: TRBJ2-1
V gene: TRBV11-2
CDR3 DNA: TGTGCCAGCAGCTCGAGTAGTGAGCAGTTCTTC
CDR3 protein: CASSSSSEQFF

clone size: many
D gene: TRBD1
J gene: TRBJ1-2
V gene: TRBV14
CDR3 DNA: TGTGCCAGCAGCCCTACCCGATTAAGGACAGGGCGTTCTAACTATGGCTACACCTTC
CDR3 protein: CASSPTRLRTGRSNYGYTF

clone size: many
D gene: TRBD1
J gene: TRBJ1-2
V gene: TRBV30
CDR3 DNA: TGTGCCTCCTTCGACAGGGTAGCTGGCTACACCTTC
CDR3 protein: CASFDRVAGYTF

clone size: NA
D gene: NA
J gene: TRBJ2-3
V gene: TRBV5-6
CDR3 DNA: TGTGCCAGCAGCTTGCGGGGGCCGATCACCACAGATACGCAGTATTTT
CDR3 protein: CASSLRGPITTDTQYF

clone size: many
D gene: NA
J gene: TRBJ1-2
V gene: TRBV12-3/TRBV12-4
CDR3 DNA: TGTGCCATTGGGGACGGGGTCAGTTATGGCTACACCTTC
CDR3 protein: CAIGDGVSYGYTF

clone size: NA
D gene: NA
J gene: TRBJ2-3
V gene: TRBV24-1
CDR3 DNA: TGTGCCACCAGTGATTCGCGACTACTCACAGATACGCAGTATTTT
CDR3 protein: CATSDSRLLTDTQYF

clone size: many
D gene: TRBD1
J gene: TRBJ1-5
V gene: TRBV7-2
CDR3 DNA: TGTGCCAGCAGCCAGGTGATGACAGGGAACCAGCCCCAGCATTTT
CDR3 protein: CASSQVMTGNQPQHF

clone size: few
D gene: NA
J gene: TRBJ1-5
V gene: TRBV12-3/TRBV12-4
CDR3 DNA: TGTGCCAGCAGTCCAGGGACTGTCCTTAGCAATCAGCCCCAGCATTTT
CDR3 protein: CASSPGTVLSNQPQHF

clone size: few
D gene: TRBD2
J gene: TRBJ2-5
V gene: TRBV7-2
CDR3 DNA: TGTGCCAGCAGCTCCTCAGGTGACGGGAGGGGCGAGACCCAGTACTTC
CDR3 protein: CASSSSGDGRGETQYF

clone size: few
D gene: NA
J gene: TRBJ2-5
V gene: TRBV5-1
CDR3 DNA: TGCGCCACCTCCGGGGCAGGCCAAGAGACCCAGTACTTC
CDR3 protein: CATSGAGQETQYF

clone size: NA
D gene: TRBD1
J gene: TRBJ1-2
V gene: TRBV6-5
CDR3 DNA: TGTGCCAGCAGGCCAGGGGGCTTCTATGGCTACACCTTC
CDR3 protein: CASRPGGFYGYTF

clone size: many
D gene: NA
J gene: TRBJ2-3
V gene: TRBV7-2
CDR3 DNA: TGTGCCAGCAGCTTCTCCCCGGCGGGGAGAGGGACAGATACGCAGTATTTT
CDR3 protein: CASSFSPAGRGTDTQYF

clone size: many
D gene: TRBD1
J gene: TRBJ2-5
V gene: TRBV27
CDR3 DNA: TGTGCCAGCAACCGGGGACAGAGACAAGAGACCCAGTACTTC
CDR3 protein: CASNRGQRQETQYF

clone size: many
D gene: NA
J gene: TRBJ1-1
V gene: TRBV6-2/TRBV6-3
CDR3 DNA: TGTGCCAGCAGTACCCGCTTCACTGAAGCTTTCTTT
CDR3 protein: CASSTRFTEAFF

clone size: many
D gene: NA
J gene: TRBJ2-4
V gene: TRBV18
CDR3 DNA: TGTGCCAGCTCACCACCGCCCGGCAAAAACATTCAGTACTTC
CDR3 protein: CASSPPPGKNIQYF

clone size: NA
D gene: TRBD2
J gene: TRBJ2-3
V gene: TRBV29-1
CDR3 DNA: TGCAGCGTTGAGGCTAGCGGGAAAGGAGATACGCAGTATTTT
CDR3 protein: CSVEASGKGDTQYF

clone size: NA
D gene: NA
J gene: TRBJ2-6
V gene: TRBV12-3/TRBV12-4
CDR3 DNA: TGTGCCAGCAGTGAGGAACAGGTTGCGGGGGCCAACGTCCTGACTTTC
CDR3 protein: CASSEEQVAGANVLTF

clone size: few
D gene: TRBD1
J gene: TRBJ1-4
V gene: TRBV11-3
CDR3 DNA: TGTGCCAGCAACCCTTTATCCGGGACAGGGCACGAAAAACTGTTTTTT
CDR3 protein: CASNPLSGTGHEKLFF

clone size: many
D gene: NA
J gene: TRBJ2-7
V gene: TRBV20-1
CDR3 DNA: TGCAGTTTATCGGGACGGGCCTACGAGCAGTACTTC
CDR3 protein: CSLSGRAYEQYF

clone size: NA
D gene: TRBD2
J gene: TRBJ2-1
V gene: TRBV20-1
CDR3 DNA: TGCAGTGCTTCCCCTATAGCGGGAGTGTACAATGAGCAGTTCTTC
CDR3 protein: CSASPIAGVYNEQFF

clone size: many
D gene: NA
J gene: TRBJ2-1
V gene: TRBV20-1
CDR3 DNA: TGCAGTGCTAGAGATCTTGGAGGCTACGAGCAGTTCTTC
CDR3 protein: CSARDLGGYEQFF